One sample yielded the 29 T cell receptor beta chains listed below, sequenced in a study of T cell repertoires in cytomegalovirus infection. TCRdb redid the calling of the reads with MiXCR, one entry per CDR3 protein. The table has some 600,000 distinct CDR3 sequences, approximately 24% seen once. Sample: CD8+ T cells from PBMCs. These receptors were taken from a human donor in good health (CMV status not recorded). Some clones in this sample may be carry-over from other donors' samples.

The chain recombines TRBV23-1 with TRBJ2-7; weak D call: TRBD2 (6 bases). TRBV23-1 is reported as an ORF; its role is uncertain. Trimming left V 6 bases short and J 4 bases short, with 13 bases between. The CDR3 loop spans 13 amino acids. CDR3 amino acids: CASSRGGIYEQYV. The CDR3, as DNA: TGCGCCAGCAGCCGAGGCGGGATTTACGAGCAGTACGTC.

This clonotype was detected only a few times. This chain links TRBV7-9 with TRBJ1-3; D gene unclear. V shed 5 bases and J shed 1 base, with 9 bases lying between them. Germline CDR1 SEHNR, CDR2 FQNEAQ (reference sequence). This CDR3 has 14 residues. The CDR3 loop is CASSPPQSGNTIYF. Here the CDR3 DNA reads TGTGCCAGCAGCCCCCCCCAATCTGGAAACACCATATATTTT.

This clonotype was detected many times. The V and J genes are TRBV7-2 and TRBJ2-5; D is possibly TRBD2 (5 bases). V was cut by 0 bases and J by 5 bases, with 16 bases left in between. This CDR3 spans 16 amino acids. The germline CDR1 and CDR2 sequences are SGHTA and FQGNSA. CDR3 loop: CASSLAWIGSGETQYF. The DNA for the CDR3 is TGTGCCAGCAGCTTAGCGTGGATTGGGAGCGGCGAGACCCAGTACTTC.

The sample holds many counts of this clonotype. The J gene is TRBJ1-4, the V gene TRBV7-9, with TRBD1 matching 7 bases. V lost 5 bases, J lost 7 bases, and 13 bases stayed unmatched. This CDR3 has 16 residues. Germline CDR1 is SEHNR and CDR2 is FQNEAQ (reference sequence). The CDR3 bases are TGTGCCAGCAGCCCTCCGCCAAGGTGGGACAGTGAAAAACTGTTTTTT. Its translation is CASSPPPRWDSEKLFF.

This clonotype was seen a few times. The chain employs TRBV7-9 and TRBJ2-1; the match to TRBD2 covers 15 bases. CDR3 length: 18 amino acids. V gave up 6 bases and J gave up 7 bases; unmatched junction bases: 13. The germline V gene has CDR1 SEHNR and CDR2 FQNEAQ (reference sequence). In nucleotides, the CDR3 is TGTGCCAGCAGTGGGACTAGCGGGGGGCAGCACCGAGGGAATGAGCAGTTCTTC. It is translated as CASSGTSGGQHRGNEQFF.

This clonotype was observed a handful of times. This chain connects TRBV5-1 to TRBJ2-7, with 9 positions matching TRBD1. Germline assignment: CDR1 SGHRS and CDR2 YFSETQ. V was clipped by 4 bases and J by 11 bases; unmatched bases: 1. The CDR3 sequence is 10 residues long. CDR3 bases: TGCGCCAGCAGCGGGGACAGGGAGTACTTC. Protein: CASSGDREYF.

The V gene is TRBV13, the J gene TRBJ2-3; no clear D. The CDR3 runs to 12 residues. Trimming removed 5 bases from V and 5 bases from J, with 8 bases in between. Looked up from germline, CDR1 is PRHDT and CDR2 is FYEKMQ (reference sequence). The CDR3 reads CASSVQRDTQYF. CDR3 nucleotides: TGTGCCAGCAGCGTCCAGAGAGATACGCAGTATTTT.

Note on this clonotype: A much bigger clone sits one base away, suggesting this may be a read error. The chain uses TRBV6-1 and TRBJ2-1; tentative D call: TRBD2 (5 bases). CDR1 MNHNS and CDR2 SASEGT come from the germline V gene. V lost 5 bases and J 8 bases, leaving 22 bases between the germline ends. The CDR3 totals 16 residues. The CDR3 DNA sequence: TGTGCCAGCAGTAACTCCGTAGCGCGACCCTCCGATGAGCAGTTCTTC. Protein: CASSNSVARPSDEQFF.

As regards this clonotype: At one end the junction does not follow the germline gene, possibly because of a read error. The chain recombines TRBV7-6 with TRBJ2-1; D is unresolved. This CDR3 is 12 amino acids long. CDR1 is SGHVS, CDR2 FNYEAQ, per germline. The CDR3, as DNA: TGTGCCAACAGCCTCGGTTACAATGAGCAGTTCTTC. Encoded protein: CANSLGYNEQFF.

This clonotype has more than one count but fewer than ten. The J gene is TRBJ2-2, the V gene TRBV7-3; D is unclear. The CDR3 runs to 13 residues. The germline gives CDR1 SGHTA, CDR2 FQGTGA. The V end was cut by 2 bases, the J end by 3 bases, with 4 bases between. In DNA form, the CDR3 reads TGTGCCAGCAGCTTACTATACACCGGGGAGCTGTTTTTT. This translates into CASSLLYTGELFF.

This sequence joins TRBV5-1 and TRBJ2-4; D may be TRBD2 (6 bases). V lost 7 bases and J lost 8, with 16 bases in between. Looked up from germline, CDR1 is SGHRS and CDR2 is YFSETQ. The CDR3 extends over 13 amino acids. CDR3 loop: CASYGSSPDIQYF. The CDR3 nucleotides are TGCGCCAGCTACGGGAGTTCGCCGGACATTCAGTACTTC. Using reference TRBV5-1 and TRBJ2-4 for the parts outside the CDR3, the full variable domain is KAGVTQTPRYLIKTRGQQVTLSCSPISGHRSVSWYQQTPGQGLQFLFEYFSETQRNKGNFPGRFSGRQFSNSRSEMNVSTLELGDSALYLCASYGSSPDIQYFGAGTRLSVL.

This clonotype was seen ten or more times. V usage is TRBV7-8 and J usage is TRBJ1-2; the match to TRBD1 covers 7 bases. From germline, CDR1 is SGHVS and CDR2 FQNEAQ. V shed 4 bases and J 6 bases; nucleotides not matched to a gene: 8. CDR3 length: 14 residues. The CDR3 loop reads CASSSSTGIHGYTF. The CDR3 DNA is TGTGCCAGCAGCTCTTCGACAGGGATCCATGGCTACACCTTC.

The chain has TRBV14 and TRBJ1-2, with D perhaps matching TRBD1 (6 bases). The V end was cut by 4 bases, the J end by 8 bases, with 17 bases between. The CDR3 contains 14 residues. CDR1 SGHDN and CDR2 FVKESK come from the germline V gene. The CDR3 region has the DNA TGTGCCAGCAGCCTTACACAGGGTCGGTACGGCTACACCTTC. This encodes CASSLTQGRYGYTF.

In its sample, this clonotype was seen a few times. The CDR3: CASSVLVTEAFF. CDR3 DNA: TGTGCCAGCAGTGTGCTGGTCACTGAAGCTTTCTTT. The chain recombines TRBV28 with TRBJ1-1; D gene unclear. The CDR3 has 12 amino acids. Trimming removed 5 bases from V and 4 bases from J, with 8 bases in between. CDR1 and CDR2 from the germline V gene are MDHEN and SYDVKM.

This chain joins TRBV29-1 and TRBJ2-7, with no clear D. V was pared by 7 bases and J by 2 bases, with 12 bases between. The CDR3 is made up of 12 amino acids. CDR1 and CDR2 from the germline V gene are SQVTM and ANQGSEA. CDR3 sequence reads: CSAGPKTYEQYF. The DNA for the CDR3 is TGCAGCGCTGGACCGAAAACCTACGAGCAGTACTTC.

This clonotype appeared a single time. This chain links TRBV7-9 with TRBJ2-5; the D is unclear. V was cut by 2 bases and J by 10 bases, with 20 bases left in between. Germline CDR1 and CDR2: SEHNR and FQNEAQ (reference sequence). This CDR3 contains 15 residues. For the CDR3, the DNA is TGTGCCAGCAGCTTACCCCACAGCCCCTATTGGGACCAGTACTTC. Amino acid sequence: CASSLPHSPYWDQYF.

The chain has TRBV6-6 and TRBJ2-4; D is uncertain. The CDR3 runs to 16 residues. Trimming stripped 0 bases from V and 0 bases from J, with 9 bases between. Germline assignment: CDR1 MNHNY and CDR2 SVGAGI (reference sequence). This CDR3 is CASSYSEQLAKNIQYF. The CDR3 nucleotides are TGTGCCAGCAGTTACTCAGAGCAGTTAGCCAAAAACATTCAGTACTTC.

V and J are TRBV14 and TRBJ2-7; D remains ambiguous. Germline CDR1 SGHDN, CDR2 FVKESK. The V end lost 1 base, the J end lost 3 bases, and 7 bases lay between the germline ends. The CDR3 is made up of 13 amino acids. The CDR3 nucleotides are TGTGCCAGCAGCCAAGGGCAATACTACGAGCAGTACGTC. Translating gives CASSQGQYYEQYV.

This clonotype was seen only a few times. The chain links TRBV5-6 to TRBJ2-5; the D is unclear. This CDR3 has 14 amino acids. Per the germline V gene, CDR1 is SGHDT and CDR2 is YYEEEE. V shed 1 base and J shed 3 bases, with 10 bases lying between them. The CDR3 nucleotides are TGTGCCAGCAGCTTGTATTTGAAAGAAGAGACCCAGTACTTC. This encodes CASSLYLKEETQYF.

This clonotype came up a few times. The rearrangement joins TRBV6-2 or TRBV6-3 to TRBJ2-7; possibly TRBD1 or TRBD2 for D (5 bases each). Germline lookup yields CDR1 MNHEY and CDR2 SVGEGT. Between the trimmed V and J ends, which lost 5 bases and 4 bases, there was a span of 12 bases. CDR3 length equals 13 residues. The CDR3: CASSDIGGYEQYV. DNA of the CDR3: TGTGCCAGCAGTGACATTGGGGGTTACGAGCAGTACGTC.

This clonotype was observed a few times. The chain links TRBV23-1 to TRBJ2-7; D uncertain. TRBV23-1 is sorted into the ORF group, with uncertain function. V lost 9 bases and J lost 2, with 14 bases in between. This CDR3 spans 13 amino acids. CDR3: CARKVVLTYEQYF. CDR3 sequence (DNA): TGCGCCAGGAAAGTAGTTTTAACCTACGAGCAGTACTTC.

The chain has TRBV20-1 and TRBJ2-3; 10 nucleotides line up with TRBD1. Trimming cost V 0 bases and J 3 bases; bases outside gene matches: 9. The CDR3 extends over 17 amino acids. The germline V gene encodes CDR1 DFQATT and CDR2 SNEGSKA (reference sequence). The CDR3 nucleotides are TGCAGTGCTAGAGATCGATCGGGACAGGGGTCGACAGATACGCAGTATTTT. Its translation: CSARDRSGQGSTDTQYF.

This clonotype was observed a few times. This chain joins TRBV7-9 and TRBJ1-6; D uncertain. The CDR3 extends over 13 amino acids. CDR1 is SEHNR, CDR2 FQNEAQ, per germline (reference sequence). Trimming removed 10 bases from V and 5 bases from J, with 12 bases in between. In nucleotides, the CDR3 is TGTGCCATCAAGGGTGGCGATAATTCACCCCTCCACTTT. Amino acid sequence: CAIKGGDNSPLHF.

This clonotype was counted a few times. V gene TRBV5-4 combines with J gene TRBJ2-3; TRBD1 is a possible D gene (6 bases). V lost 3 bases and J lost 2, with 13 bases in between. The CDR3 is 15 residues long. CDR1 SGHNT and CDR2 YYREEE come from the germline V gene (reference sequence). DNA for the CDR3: TGTGCCAGCAGCTCTGGACAGCTTCTCACAGATACGCAGTATTTT. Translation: CASSSGQLLTDTQYF. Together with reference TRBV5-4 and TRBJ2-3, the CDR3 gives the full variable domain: ETGVTQSPTHLIKTRGQQVTLRCSSQSGHNTVSWYQQALGQGPQFIFQYYREEENGRGNFPPRFSGLQFPNYSSELNVNALELDDSALYLCASSSGQLLTDTQYFGPGTRLTVL.

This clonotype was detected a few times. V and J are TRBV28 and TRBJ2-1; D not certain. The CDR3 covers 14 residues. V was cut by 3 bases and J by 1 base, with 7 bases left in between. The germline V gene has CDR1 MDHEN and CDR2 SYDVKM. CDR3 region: CASSFIQSYNEQFF. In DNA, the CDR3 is TGTGCCAGCAGTTTCATACAGTCCTACAATGAGCAGTTCTTC.

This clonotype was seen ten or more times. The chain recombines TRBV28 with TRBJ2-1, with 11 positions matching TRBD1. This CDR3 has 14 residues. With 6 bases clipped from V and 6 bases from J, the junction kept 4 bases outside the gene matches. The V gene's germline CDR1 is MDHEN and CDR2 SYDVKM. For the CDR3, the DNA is TGTGCCAGCAGCACCGGGACAGGGGGCAATGAGCAGTTCTTC. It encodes CASSTGTGGNEQFF. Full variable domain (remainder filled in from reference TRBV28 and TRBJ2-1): DVKVTQSSRYLVKRTGEKVFLECVQDMDHENMFWYRQDPGLGLRLIYFSYDVKMKEKGDIPEGYSVSREKKERFSLILESASTNQTSMYLCASSTGTGGNEQFFGPGTRLTVL.

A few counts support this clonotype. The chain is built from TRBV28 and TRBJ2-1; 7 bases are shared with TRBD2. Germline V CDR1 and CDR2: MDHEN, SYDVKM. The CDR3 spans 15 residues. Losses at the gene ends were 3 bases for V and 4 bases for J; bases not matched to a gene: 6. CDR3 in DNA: TGTGCCAGCAGTTTGCGGGGGACGGTTTACAATGAGCAGTTCTTC. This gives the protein CASSLRGTVYNEQFF.

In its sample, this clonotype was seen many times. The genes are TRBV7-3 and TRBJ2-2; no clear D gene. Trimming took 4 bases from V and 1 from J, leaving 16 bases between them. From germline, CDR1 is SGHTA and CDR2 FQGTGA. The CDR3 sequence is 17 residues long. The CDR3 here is CASSSDVAVRNTGELFF. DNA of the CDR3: TGTGCCAGCAGCTCAGACGTCGCGGTGAGGAACACCGGGGAGCTGTTTTTT.

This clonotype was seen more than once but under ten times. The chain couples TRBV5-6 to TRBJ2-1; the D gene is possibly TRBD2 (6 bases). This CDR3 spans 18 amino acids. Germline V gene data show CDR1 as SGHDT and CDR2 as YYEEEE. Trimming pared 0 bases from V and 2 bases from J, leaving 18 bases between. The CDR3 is CASSLGRGYSSPYNEQFF. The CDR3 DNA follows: TGTGCCAGCAGCTTGGGGAGGGGCTACTCCAGCCCCTACAATGAGCAGTTCTTC.